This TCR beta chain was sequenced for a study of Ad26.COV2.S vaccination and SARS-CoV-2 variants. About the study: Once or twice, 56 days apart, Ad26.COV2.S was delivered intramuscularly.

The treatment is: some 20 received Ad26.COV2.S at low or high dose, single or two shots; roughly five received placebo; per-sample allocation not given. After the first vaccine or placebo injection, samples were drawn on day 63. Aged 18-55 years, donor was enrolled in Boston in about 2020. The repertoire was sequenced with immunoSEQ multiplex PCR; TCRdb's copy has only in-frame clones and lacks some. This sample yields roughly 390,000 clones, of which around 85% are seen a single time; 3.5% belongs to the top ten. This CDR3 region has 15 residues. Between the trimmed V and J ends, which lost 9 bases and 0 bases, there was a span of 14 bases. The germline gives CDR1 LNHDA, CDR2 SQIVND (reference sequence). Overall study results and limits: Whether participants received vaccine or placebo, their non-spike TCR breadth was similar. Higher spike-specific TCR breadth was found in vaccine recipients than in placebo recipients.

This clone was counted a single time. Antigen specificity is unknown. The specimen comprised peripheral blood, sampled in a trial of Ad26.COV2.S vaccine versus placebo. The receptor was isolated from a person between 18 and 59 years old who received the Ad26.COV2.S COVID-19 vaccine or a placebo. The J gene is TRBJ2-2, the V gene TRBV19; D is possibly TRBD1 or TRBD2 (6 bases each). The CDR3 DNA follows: TGTGCCAGCTACGACGGGGGCCCGAACACCGGGGAGCTGTTTTTT. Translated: CASYDGGPNTGELFF.